A selection of T cell receptor beta chains follows, all from one sample in a study of T cell responses to AZD1222 COVID-19 vaccine. TCRdb's table, derived via immunoSEQ multiplex PCR, lists solely in-frame clones and lacks some. Of 150,000 or so clones in the sample, around 91% were seen once. Sequences were derived from peripheral blood, sampled on day 0 of AZD1222 vaccination. The source of these receptors is an adult in good health. The CDR3 runs from the conserved cysteine through the conserved F or W. The order of the fields is J gene, V gene, D gene, clone size, CDR3 DNA, CDR3 protein. A D gene is named only where the DNA matches it firmly. Size values are once, few and many counts, or a class for expanded clones, and some rows have none.

TRBJ2-1	TRBV5-6	TRBD2	NA	TGTGCCAGCAGTAACTGGACTAGCGGGGGCCATGAGCAGTTCTTC	CASSNWTSGGHEQFF
TRBJ2-1	TRBV5-1	TRBD2	once	TGCGCCAGCGAACTAGCGGGAGGGGAAAACAATGAGCAGTTCTTC	CASELAGGENNEQFF
TRBJ2-5	TRBV7-2	NA	NA	TGTGCCAGCGCCGCCGGCCAGACCCAAGAGACCCAGTACTTC	CASAAGQTQETQYF
TRBJ2-2	TRBV4-3	NA	NA	TGCGCCAGCAGCAGGGGCCCGGACTATACCACCGGGGAGCTGTTTTTT	CASSRGPDYTTGELFF
TRBJ2-5	TRBV6-1	NA	once	TGTGCCAGCAGTGAAGCCGGGCAGCAAGAGACCCAGTACTTC	CASSEAGQQETQYF
TRBJ1-4	TRBV5-1	NA	NA	TGCGCCAGCAGCTTCAGGCACCCAAATGAAAAACTGTTTTTT	CASSFRHPNEKLFF
TRBJ2-1	TRBV7-3	NA	NA	TGTGCCAGCAGCTCAGTGGGTGTGGGAACAAATGAGCAGTTCTTC	CASSSVGVGTNEQFF
TRBJ1-1	TRBV7-9	NA	NA	TGTGCCAGCAGCTTAAAATCAGGGTTGAACACTGAAGCTTTCTTT	CASSLKSGLNTEAFF
TRBJ2-5	TRBV28	NA	NA	TGTGCCAGCAGTTCGGGCCAGATACAAGAGACCCAGTACTTC	CASSSGQIQETQYF
TRBJ1-1	TRBV5-1	NA	NA	TGCGCCAGCAGCTGGGCCGGGGGGTTTGACACTGAAGCTTTCTTT	CASSWAGGFDTEAFF
TRBJ1-2	TRBV2	TRBD1	once	TGTGCCATTAGAAGCGGACAGGGGGCTTTAGGGGGCTACACCTTC	CAIRSGQGALGGYTF
TRBJ2-7	TRBV11-2	TRBD1	once	TGTGCCAGCAGCCGGACAGGGGGCGGGTACGAGCAGTACTTC	CASSRTGGGYEQYF
TRBJ2-5	TRBV7-3	TRBD2	NA	TGTGCCAGCAGCCCCGGGACTAGCGGGGGGGCCTCCGCGGAGACCCAGTACTTC	CASSPGTSGGASAETQYF
TRBJ1-1	TRBV6-5	TRBD1	NA	TGTGCCAGCAGAAGGGGGCAGTCAACTAACACTGAAGCTTTCTTT	CASRRGQSTNTEAFF
TRBJ2-1	TRBV5-1	TRBD1	NA	TGCGCCAGCAGCTCAGGGGGCGGTGAGCAGTTCTTC	CASSSGGGEQFF
TRBJ2-1	TRBV10-1	NA	NA	TGCGCCAGCGTAGCTGAGCAGTTCTTC	CASVAEQFF
TRBJ2-1	TRBV7-9	TRBD2	NA	TGTGCCAGCAGCTTAGGGCTAGCGGGGGGCCGGGAGCAGTTCTTC	CASSLGLAGGREQFF
TRBJ1-5	TRBV29-1	NA	NA	TGCAGCGTTGGATCGGAAAATCAGCCCCAGCATTTT	CSVGSENQPQHF
TRBJ1-1	TRBV19	NA	NA	TGTGCCAGTAGTATTGGGACGACAGGGAACACTGAAGCTTTCTTT	CASSIGTTGNTEAFF
TRBJ1-4	TRBV4-2	TRBD1	few	TGTGCCAGCAGCCCCGGTTCGGGACAGGGTAATGAAAAACTGTTTTTT	CASSPGSGQGNEKLFF
TRBJ2-1	TRBV5-1	NA	NA	TGCGCCAGCAGCTTATTGACGGGCTCCTACAATGAGCAGTTCTTC	CASSLLTGSYNEQFF
TRBJ2-7	TRBV9	NA	NA	TGTGCCAGCAGCGTACGCCCCAGGACAGTTTCTAGCTCCTACGAGCAGTACTTC	CASSVRPRTVSSSYEQYF
TRBJ1-6	TRBV5-4	NA	NA	TGTGCCAGCAGCTTGCGGGGATATAATTCACCCCTCCACTTT	CASSLRGYNSPLHF
TRBJ1-3	TRBV9	NA	NA	TGTGCCAGCAGCGTAGCGGGGGGTACTGGAAACACCATATATTTT	CASSVAGGTGNTIYF
TRBJ2-1	TRBV9	NA	NA	TGTGCCAGCAGCGTCCTGGCGGACAATGAGCAGTTCTTC	CASSVLADNEQFF
TRBJ1-6	TRBV6-6	NA	NA	TGTGCCAGCAGTTACTCGATGCAGGTTAATTCACCCCTCCACTTT	CASSYSMQVNSPLHF
TRBJ2-3	TRBV15	NA	once	TGTGCCACCAGCTTCCTCACAGATACGCAGTATTTT	CATSFLTDTQYF
TRBJ2-7	TRBV11-2	NA	NA	TGTGCCAGCAGCGTTGGAAGGGTTGGGTACGAGCAGTACTTC	CASSVGRVGYEQYF
TRBJ2-7	TRBV19	NA	NA	TGTGCCAGTAGTCCCCGACTGGAATCCTTCTACGTCGAGCAGTACTTC	CASSPRLESFYVEQYF